This T cell receptor beta chain originates from a study of blood T cell repertoires in COVID-19. Study details: PBMCs, B-cell-depleted T cells, or T cells were the source of the cDNA or gDNA that made up the material.

V lost 2 bases and J 3 bases, leaving 16 bases between the germline ends. The V gene's germline CDR1 is MNHEY and CDR2 SVGEGT. The length of the CDR3 is 16 residues. Per the original data handling: Estimation of nucleated cell counts relied on the amplification of reference gene primers. TCRdb keeps only in-frame clones here, not all; method: immunoSEQ multiplex PCR. V, J and clone size derive from that table, while D and trimming were established from the DNA sequence. The sample yields about 23,000 clones, just over 85% seen once. The receptor was derived from a woman older than 75 with acute or convalescent COVID-19. The sample consisted of peripheral blood. The chain joins TRBV6-2 or TRBV6-3 to TRBJ1-1; D possibly corresponds to TRBD1 (5 bases). CDR3 coding DNA: TGTGCCAGCAGTTACCCCCCAGGGTATTCGGACACTGAAGCTTTCTTT. As protein: CASSYPPGYSDTEAFF.